The 30 T cell receptor beta chains presented below share a single source sample, sequenced in a study of blood T cell repertoires in COVID-19. Data came from immunoSEQ multiplex PCR; TCRdb stores just in-frame clones and leaves some out. The sample carries 200,000 or so clones, approximately 90% recorded once. The material sequenced was peripheral blood. These receptors all come from a man between 70 and 80 years old with active or convalescent COVID-19.

This clone showed up just once. The V call is TRBV10-2, the J call TRBJ2-2; TRBD2 matches at 12 bases. CDR1 WSHSY and CDR2 SAAADI come from the germline V gene. Losses at the gene ends were 6 bases for V and 3 bases for J; bases not matched to a gene: 8. CDR3 size: 17 residues. The CDR3 is CASRWLAGGRDTGELFF. In DNA, the CDR3 is TGCGCCAGCAGGTGGCTAGCGGGGGGGCGGGACACCGGGGAGCTGTTTTTT.

The gene calls are TRBV9 and TRBJ2-3; TRBD2 aligns across 8 bases. The CDR3 covers 15 residues. The V segment lost 3 bases and the J segment 4 bases; nucleotides outside the gene matches: 7. Germline loops: CDR1 SGDLS, CDR2 YYNGEE. CDR3 in amino acids: CASSAGLVVADTQYF. The DNA for the CDR3 is TGTGCCAGCAGCGCGGGACTAGTGGTCGCAGATACGCAGTATTTT.

The chain joins TRBV7-9 to TRBJ1-6; D gene uncertain. V gave up 5 bases and J gave up 13 bases, with 15 bases separating them. The CDR3 sequence is 13 residues long. Germline loops: CDR1 SEHNR, CDR2 FQNEAQ (reference sequence). This CDR3 is CASSPGDGVPLHF. The CDR3 DNA reads as TGTGCCAGCAGCCCCGGTGACGGAGTGCCCCTCCACTTT.

The chain carries TRBV4-3 and TRBJ1-2; perhaps TRBD1 as D (6 bases). V lost 0 bases and J 8 bases, leaving 19 bases between the germline ends. Per the germline V gene, CDR1 is LGHNA and CDR2 is YSLEER. The CDR3 consists of 16 residues. The CDR3 nucleotides are TGCGCCAGCAGCCAAGAAAGGGGGTCCGGGGTGAAGGGCTACACCTTC. Amino acid sequence: CASSQERGSGVKGYTF.

J is TRBJ1-1 and V is TRBV28; D not resolved. Trimming shortened V by 3 bases and J by 2 bases, and 16 bases separated the two germline ends. The germline V gene has CDR1 MDHEN and CDR2 SYDVKM. This CDR3 region has 16 residues. Here the CDR3 reads CASSLVEGRVNTEAFF. CDR3 DNA sequence: TGTGCCAGCAGTTTGGTGGAGGGCCGGGTCAACACTGAAGCTTTCTTT.

This clone was counted between two and nine times. The rearrangement links TRBV3-1 (or the pseudogene TRBV3-2) to TRBJ2-2; the D is unclear. Trimming left V 2 bases short and J 3 bases short, with 16 bases between. CDR1 is LGHDT and CDR2 is YNNKEL in the germline V gene (reference sequence). CDR3 length: 17 amino acids. The CDR3 DNA reads TGTGCCAGCAGCCAATACCCCCCCCCGGGTTACACCGGGGAGCTGTTTTTT. Translating gives CASSQYPPPGYTGELFF.

The chain couples TRBV19 to TRBJ1-1, with a tentative D call TRBD1 (6 bases). CDR3 length: 16 amino acids. V gave up 4 bases and J gave up 4 bases, with 19 bases separating them. CDR1 and CDR2 from the germline V gene are LNHDA and SQIVND (reference sequence). As DNA, the CDR3 is TGTGCCAGTAGTAACATGGCCCGGGGGGCAGGCACTGAAGCTTTCTTT. It encodes CASSNMARGAGTEAFF.

The chain recombines TRBV7-9 with TRBJ1-1, with 7 nucleotides matching TRBD1. The V and J ends lost 4 bases and 12 bases, in that order; junction bases with no gene match: 20. This CDR3 is 16 amino acids long. Germline V CDR1 and CDR2: SEHNR, FQNEAQ (reference sequence). The CDR3 loop reads CASSSIPPATGPNTFF. The CDR3 coding sequence is TGTGCCAGCAGCTCCATCCCTCCCGCGACAGGGCCAAATACTTTCTTT.

The chain links TRBV2 to TRBJ2-3; D call uncertain. Germline-derived CDR1 and CDR2 are SNHLY and FYNNEI. V was trimmed by 7 bases and J by 2 bases, leaving 13 bases between them. The CDR3 length is 14 residues. This chain's CDR3 is CASKWRGSTDTQYF. The CDR3 DNA reads as TGTGCCAGCAAGTGGCGCGGATCCACAGATACGCAGTATTTT.

CDR3 nucleotide sequence: TGTGCCTGGAGTGACGGGGTCGGAAACACCATATATTTT. Encoded protein: CAWSDGVGNTIYF. This chain joins TRBV30 and TRBJ1-3; no clear D gene. CDR3 length equals 13 residues. Deletions cut 1 base from V and 4 bases from J, with 8 bases between. Germline loops: CDR1 GTSNPN, CDR2 SVGIG (reference sequence).

The chain joins TRBV7-2 to TRBJ2-7; 7 positions agree with TRBD2. V gave up 5 bases and J gave up 5 bases; unmatched junction bases: 12. The CDR3 totals 15 residues. CDR1 is SGHTA and CDR2 is FQGNSA in the germline V gene. The CDR3 loop reads CASSPRLAFSHEQYF. The CDR3 DNA sequence: TGTGCCAGCAGCCCTCGACTAGCTTTTTCCCACGAGCAGTACTTC.

This chain uses TRBV10-2 with TRBJ1-5; D possibly corresponds to TRBD1 (5 bases). The germline V and J ends were trimmed by 6 bases and 6 bases, with 15 bases remaining between them. The CDR3 sequence is 14 residues long. Per the germline V gene, CDR1 is WSHSY and CDR2 is SAAADI. The CDR3 protein is CASSLTQGLQPQHF. For the CDR3, the DNA is TGCGCCAGCAGCTTAACTCAGGGTCTTCAGCCCCAGCATTTT.

The V gene is TRBV7-9, the J gene TRBJ2-2; D perhaps matches TRBD2 (7 bases). There are 16 residues in the CDR3. Germline CDR1 and CDR2: SEHNR and FQNEAQ (reference sequence). V was shortened by 3 bases and J by 6 bases, with 17 bases between the two germline ends. The CDR3 DNA reads TGTGCCAGCAGCTTGGATGGAGGGGGGGCCTCCGGGGAGCTGTTTTTT. This encodes CASSLDGGGASGELFF.

The rearrangement links TRBV15 to TRBJ1-4; D unclear. The germline V gene encodes CDR1 LNHNV and CDR2 YYDKDF (reference sequence). The CDR3 consists of 15 residues. The V gene lost 0 bases and the J gene lost 3 bases, with 8 bases spanning the gap. In nucleotides, the CDR3 is TGTGCCACCAGCAGAGATGGGCCGGCTAATGAAAAACTGTTTTTT. Translated: CATSRDGPANEKLFF. The whole variable domain, remainder taken from reference TRBV15 and TRBJ1-4, is DAMVIQNPRYQVTQFGKPVTLSCSQTLNHNVMYWYQQKSSQAPKLLFHYYDKDFNNEADTPDNFQSRRPNTSFCFLDIRSPGLGDTAMYLCATSRDGPANEKLFFGSGTQLSVL.

V usage is TRBV24-1 and J usage is TRBJ2-1; 8 bases fit TRBD1. This CDR3 has 16 residues. The ends lost 4 bases at V and 0 bases at J; junction bases unmatched: 4. Germline V gene sequence: CDR1 KGHDR, CDR2 SFDVKD. The CDR3 DNA reads as TGTGCCACCAGTGAAGCCGGGACAGGCTCCTACAATGAGCAGTTCTTC. It translates to CATSEAGTGSYNEQFF.

This rearrangement joins TRBV10-2 to TRBJ1-4; 11 bases agree with TRBD1. The junction had 5 bases not matched to a gene; V was cut back by 6 bases and J by 8 bases. Germline V CDR1 and CDR2: WSHSY, SAAADI. The CDR3 consists of 14 residues. The CDR3 DNA sequence: TGCGCCAGCAGCACCGGGACAGGGGGGGAAAAACTGTTTTTT. Its translation is CASSTGTGGEKLFF.

This rearrangement joins TRBV19 to TRBJ1-4; D perhaps matches TRBD1 (6 bases). The V and J ends lost 10 bases and 6 bases respectively, with 15 bases between them. CDR3 length equals 13 residues. CDR1 is LNHDA, CDR2 SQIVND, per germline (reference sequence). Here the CDR3 DNA reads TGTGCCACTCGGGACAACGGTTATGAAAAACTGTTTTTT. Translating gives CATRDNGYEKLFF.

Only one count was recorded for this clone. The V and J genes are TRBV18 and TRBJ2-5; tentatively, D is TRBD1 (6 bases). The CDR3 contains 13 residues. Between the trimmed V and J ends, which lost 6 bases and 1 base, there was a span of 9 bases. CDR1 and CDR2 from the germline V gene are KGHSH and LQKENI. The CDR3 region has the DNA TGTGCCAGCTCCCAGGGGCCCCAAGAGACCCAGTACTTC. Its protein product is CASSQGPQETQYF.

The rearrangement links TRBV7-2 to TRBJ2-7; TRBD2 matches at 7 bases. The germline CDR1 and CDR2 sequences are SGHTA and FQGNSA. The CDR3 covers 15 residues. With V trimmed by 5 bases and J by 0 bases, 7 bases remained unmatched. The CDR3 region has the DNA TGTGCCAGCAGCGACCCACTAGCGAACTCCTACGAGCAGTACTTC. This gives the protein CASSDPLANSYEQYF.

The chain couples TRBV29-1 to TRBJ1-3; D is perhaps TRBD1 (6 bases). This CDR3 is 16 amino acids long. The germline V gene encodes CDR1 SQVTM and CDR2 ANQGSEA. The V end was cut by 1 base, the J end by 0 bases, with 13 bases between. DNA for the CDR3: TGCAGCGTTGAAGGTATACAGGGTCGCTCTGGAAACACCATATATTTT. Protein sequence: CSVEGIQGRSGNTIYF.

This chain joins TRBV5-4 and TRBJ2-6; D might be TRBD1 (5 bases). Deletions cut 4 bases from V and 1 base from J, with 12 bases between. This CDR3 is 16 amino acids long. Germline V gene sequence: CDR1 SGHNT, CDR2 YYREEE (reference sequence). The CDR3 sequence: CASSVGQGSGANVLTF. The CDR3 coding sequence is TGTGCCAGCAGCGTAGGTCAGGGTTCTGGGGCCAACGTCCTGACTTTC.

This clone was seen more than once but under ten times. The V gene is TRBV7-2, the J gene TRBJ2-7; TRBD1 agrees at 9 bases. V trimming: 5 bases; J trimming: 2 bases; junction bases outside the gene matches: 4. The CDR3 totals 14 residues. Germline CDR1 SGHTA, CDR2 FQGNSA. The CDR3, as DNA: TGTGCCAGCAGCCAAGGGACAGGGCCCTACGAGCAGTACTTC. Residues: CASSQGTGPYEQYF.

This chain joins TRBV7-6 and TRBJ1-6; TRBD1 is a possible D gene (5 bases). Germline V gene sequence: CDR1 SGHVS, CDR2 FNYEAQ. V gave up 4 bases and J gave up 8 bases, with 18 bases separating them. The CDR3 length is 16 residues. This CDR3 is CASSSEDIHPDSPLHF. The CDR3 coding sequence is TGTGCCAGCAGCTCAGAGGACATTCATCCGGATTCACCCCTCCACTTT. The whole variable domain, remainder taken from reference TRBV7-6 and TRBJ1-6, is GAGVSQSPRYKVTKRGQDVALRCDPISGHVSLYWYRQALGQGPEFLTYFNYEAQQDKSGLPNDRFSAERPEGSISTLTIQRTEQRDSAMYRCASSSEDIHPDSPLHFGNGTRLTVT.

The chain has TRBV5-1 and TRBJ2-5; D is possibly TRBD1 (6 bases). V lost 3 bases and J lost 5, with 8 bases in between. The CDR3 runs to 12 residues. Germline V gives CDR1 SGHRS, CDR2 YFSETQ. This chain's CDR3 is CASSSGEETQYF. The CDR3 nucleotides are TGCGCCAGCAGCTCAGGGGAGGAGACCCAGTACTTC. Complete variable domain (other parts from reference TRBV5-1 and TRBJ2-5): KAGVTQTPRYLIKTRGQQVTLSCSPISGHRSVSWYQQTPGQGLQFLFEYFSETQRNKGNFPGRFSGRQFSNSRSEMNVSTLELGDSALYLCASSSGEETQYFGPGTRLLVL.

The rearrangement joins TRBV28 to TRBJ2-1, with 9 positions matching TRBD1. In germline, CDR1 is MDHEN, CDR2 SYDVKM. J gave up 0 bases and V 3 bases, and 6 bases lay outside the gene matches. CDR3 length: 17 residues. DNA for the CDR3: TGTGCCAGCAGTTTTATAGAGACAGGGGGCTCCTACAATGAGCAGTTCTTC. Translation: CASSFIETGGSYNEQFF.

This clone was detected once. The chain carries TRBV9 and TRBJ2-2; the match to TRBD2 covers 11 bases. Losses at the gene ends were 4 bases for V and 4 bases for J; bases not matched to a gene: 6. The germline CDR1 and CDR2 sequences are SGDLS and YYNGEE. The CDR3 contains 16 residues. The CDR3 DNA sequence: TGTGCCAGCAGCATGAGACTAGCGGGGACCACCGGGGAGCTGTTTTTT. This encodes CASSMRLAGTTGELFF.

The rearrangement links TRBV7-6 to TRBJ2-1; D is perhaps TRBD2 (5 bases). CDR1 SGHVS and CDR2 FNYEAQ come from the germline V gene. This CDR3 has 15 amino acids. V was shortened by 3 bases and J by 3 bases, with 12 bases between the two germline ends. The CDR3 spells CASSLSGVNYNEQFF. In DNA form, the CDR3 reads TGTGCCAGCAGCTTGAGCGGAGTTAACTACAATGAGCAGTTCTTC.

The CDR3: CASSSPGRGEKLFF. In DNA form, the CDR3 reads TGTGCCAGCAGTTCCCCAGGGCGGGGTGAAAAACTGTTTTTT. The rearrangement joins TRBV5-6 to TRBJ1-4, with D tentatively TRBD1 (5 bases). The V gene's germline CDR1 is SGHDT and CDR2 YYEEEE. With 5 bases removed from V and 7 bases from J, the gap between germline ends came to 15 bases. This CDR3 is built from 14 residues.

This chain links TRBV27 with TRBJ1-5; 8 bases agree with TRBD1. CDR3 length equals 12 residues. Germline V gene lookup returns CDR1 MNHEY and CDR2 SMNVEV (reference sequence). V lost 11 bases to trimming and J lost 11 bases; unmatched junction nucleotides: 11. The CDR3 sequence: CAARDRFLTQHF. The CDR3 bases are TGTGCCGCCCGGGACAGGTTTTTGACCCAGCATTTT.

The table lists this clone with a few counts. The chain uses TRBV18 and TRBJ2-2, with D perhaps matching TRBD2 (5 bases). Trimming took 6 bases from V and 1 from J, leaving 12 bases between them. Germline assignment: CDR1 KGHSH and CDR2 LQKENI. The CDR3 length is 15 residues. In DNA, the CDR3 is TGTGCCAGCTCGGTAACAAGCGGGAACACCGGGGAGCTGTTTTTT. The encoded protein is CASSVTSGNTGELFF.